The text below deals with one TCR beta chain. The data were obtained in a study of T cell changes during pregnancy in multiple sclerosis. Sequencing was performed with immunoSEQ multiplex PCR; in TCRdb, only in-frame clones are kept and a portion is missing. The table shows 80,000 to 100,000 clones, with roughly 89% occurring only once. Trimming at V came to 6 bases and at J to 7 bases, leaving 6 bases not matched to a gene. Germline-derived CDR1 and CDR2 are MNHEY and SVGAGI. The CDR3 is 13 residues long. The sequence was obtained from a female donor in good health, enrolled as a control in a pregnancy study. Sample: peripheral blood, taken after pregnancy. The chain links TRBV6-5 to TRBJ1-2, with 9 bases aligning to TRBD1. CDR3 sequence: CASSQTGGRGYTF. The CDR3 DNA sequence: TGTGCCAGCAGCCAAACAGGGGGCCGTGGCTACACCTTC.